The 19 T cell receptor beta chains reported below all come from one sample, sequenced in a study of Ad26.COV2.S vaccination and SARS-CoV-2 variants. The repertoire was sequenced with immunoSEQ multiplex PCR; TCRdb's copy has only in-frame clones and lacks some. The table includes 430,000 or so clones, approximately 92% detected once. Sample treatment: 15 to 20 received Ad26.COV2.S at low or high dose, single or two shots; 5 received placebo; per-sample allocation not given. Day 63 after the first vaccine or placebo injection was the time point for sampling. The sequencing used peripheral blood, collected in a trial of Ad26.COV2.S vaccine versus placebo. These receptors were obtained from a person aged 18-60 years who received the Ad26.COV2.S COVID-19 vaccine or a placebo.

This rearrangement joins TRBV24-1 to TRBJ2-5; perhaps TRBD2 as D (5 bases). Germline CDR1 and CDR2: KGHDR and SFDVKD. This CDR3 is 15 amino acids long. Between the trimmed V and J ends, which lost 3 bases and 1 base, there was a span of 11 bases. CDR3 in DNA: TGTGCCACCAGTGATCCTGGACGGGGCCAAGAGACCCAGTACTTC. This gives the protein CATSDPGRGQETQYF.

This clone was detected once. The V gene is TRBV5-4, the J gene TRBJ2-1; 9 bases agree with TRBD1. V lost 8 bases to trimming and J lost 6 bases; unmatched junction nucleotides: 12. The germline gives CDR1 SGHNT, CDR2 YYREEE (reference sequence). CDR3 length: 15 residues. CDR3 in amino acids: CASGTQTGGTNEQFF. The CDR3 DNA sequence: TGTGCCAGTGGAACTCAGACAGGGGGAACCAATGAGCAGTTCTTC. The variable domain in full, completed from reference TRBV5-4 and TRBJ2-1, reads ETGVTQSPTHLIKTRGQQVTLRCSSQSGHNTVSWYQQALGQGPQFIFQYYREEENGRGNFPPRFSGLQFPNYSSELNVNALELDDSALYLCASGTQTGGTNEQFFGPGTRLTVL.

This clone was counted once. This chain links TRBV4-3 with TRBJ1-1; no definite D call. This CDR3 spans 18 amino acids. The V end lost 1 base, the J end lost 0 bases, and 18 bases lay between the germline ends. CDR1 and CDR2 from the germline V gene are LGHNA and YSLEER. The CDR3 spells CASSQAAGREQMNTEAFF. The CDR3 region has the DNA TGCGCCAGCAGCCAAGCTGCCGGGCGAGAACAAATGAACACTGAAGCTTTCTTT.

This clone was counted once. V gene TRBV11-3 combines with J gene TRBJ1-3, with D uncertain. This CDR3 contains 14 residues. V was cut by 3 bases and J by 8 bases, with 14 bases left in between. CDR1 and CDR2 (germline): SGHNT, YENEEA. Written as DNA, the CDR3 is TGTGCCAGCAGCTTGGACGCCGGAGGAGACACCATATATTTT. This codes for CASSLDAGGDTIYF. The complete variable domain, with remaining parts taken from reference TRBV11-3 and TRBJ1-3, reads EAGVVQSPRYKIIEKKQPVAFWCNPISGHNTLYWYLQNLGQGPELLIRYENEEAVDDSQLPKDRFSAERLKGVDSTLKIQPAELGDSAVYLCASSLDAGGDTIYFGEGSWLTVV.

This chain connects TRBV4-3 to TRBJ1-4; D is uncertain. Germline V gives CDR1 LGHNA, CDR2 YSLEER. V lost 0 bases to trimming and J lost 8 bases, with 7 bases between them. This CDR3 spans 13 amino acids. The CDR3 here is CASSQDIEEKLFF. The DNA of the CDR3 is TGCGCCAGCAGCCAAGATATTGAGGAAAAACTGTTTTTT.

The chain uses TRBV20-1 and TRBJ2-7; D uncertain. Trimming removed 6 bases at V and 4 bases at J, with 10 bases between. Germline V lookup: CDR1 DFQATT, CDR2 SNEGSKA (reference sequence). This CDR3 spans 11 amino acids. The DNA for the CDR3 is TGCAGTGCATCCCTAGATTACGAGCAGTACGTC. Its translation is CSASLDYEQYV.

The rearrangement joins TRBV12-3 or TRBV12-4 to TRBJ2-2; possible D gene TRBD1, 5 bases. CDR3 length: 12 residues. Trimming removed 7 bases from V and 5 bases from J, with 8 bases in between. The CDR3 reads CASTKGTGELFF. For the CDR3, the DNA is TGTGCCAGCACCAAGGGGACCGGGGAGCTGTTTTTT.

CDR3 nucleotide sequence: TGCGCCAGCAGCCTAGGGTCTAGCGGCCAAGAGACCCAGTACTTC. This sequence encodes CASSLGSSGQETQYF. The chain couples TRBV5-1 to TRBJ2-5; 7 bases agree with TRBD2. CDR1 and CDR2 from the germline V gene are SGHRS and YFSETQ. V gave up 4 bases and J gave up 1 base; unmatched junction bases: 7. This CDR3 is built from 15 residues.

The V call is TRBV7-9, the J call TRBJ1-2; D uncertain. From germline, CDR1 is SEHNR and CDR2 FQNEAQ (reference sequence). This CDR3 comprises 17 residues. V dropped 5 bases and J dropped 1 base, with 20 bases sitting between them. The CDR3, as DNA: TGTGCCAGCAGCCTTCATCCAGAAGGTTTCATTAACTATGGCTACACCTTC. Translation gives CASSLHPEGFINYGYTF.

The chain uses TRBV5-4 and TRBJ1-4; D unresolved. The CDR3 sequence is 16 residues long. Between the trimmed V and J ends, which lost 0 bases and 0 bases, there was a span of 9 bases. Germline V gene data show CDR1 as SGHNT and CDR2 as YYREEE (reference sequence). DNA of the CDR3: TGTGCCAGCAGCTTGGGCGGGAGAACAACTAATGAAAAACTGTTTTTT. This translates into CASSLGGRTTNEKLFF.

This chain links TRBV7-9 with TRBJ1-1; no definite D call. Germline V gene lookup returns CDR1 SEHNR and CDR2 FQNEAQ (reference sequence). This CDR3 is 15 amino acids long. Trimming shortened V by 4 bases and J by 6 bases, and 18 bases separated the two germline ends. CDR3 amino acids: CASSSSPDRNSEAFF. The CDR3 DNA reads TGTGCCAGCAGCTCTAGCCCCGACCGAAATTCTGAAGCTTTCTTT.

The chain employs TRBV5-1 and TRBJ1-4, with a tentative D call TRBD1 (6 bases). Deletions cut 5 bases from V and 2 bases from J, with 13 bases between. This CDR3 has 15 amino acids. Germline assignment: CDR1 SGHRS and CDR2 YFSETQ. The CDR3 DNA is TGCGCCAGCAGTGGAGTGGGGGGCACTAATGAAAAACTGTTTTTT. It specifies CASSGVGGTNEKLFF. Full variable domain (remainder filled in from reference TRBV5-1 and TRBJ1-4): KAGVTQTPRYLIKTRGQQVTLSCSPISGHRSVSWYQQTPGQGLQFLFEYFSETQRNKGNFPGRFSGRQFSNSRSEMNVSTLELGDSALYLCASSGVGGTNEKLFFGSGTQLSVL.

This clone has only one observation. The chain uses TRBV24-1 and TRBJ1-2; TRBD1 might be the D (6 bases). Germline CDR1 is KGHDR and CDR2 is SFDVKD. Trimming removed 5 bases from V and 5 bases from J, with 11 bases in between. This CDR3 is 13 amino acids long. The CDR3 DNA reads TGTGCCACCAGTGTTGGGACAAGATATGGCTACACCTTC. Its protein is CATSVGTRYGYTF.

The chain carries TRBV4-3 and TRBJ2-3; 10 bases are a match to TRBD2. In germline, CDR1 is LGHNA, CDR2 YSLEER. The CDR3 extends over 16 amino acids. The ends lost 0 bases at V and 5 bases at J; junction bases unmatched: 5. The CDR3 coding sequence is TGCGCCAGCAGCCAAGAAAGAGCGGGGGGGCGAGATACGCAGTATTTT. Its protein is CASSQERAGGRDTQYF.

The sample holds a few counts of this clone. The rearrangement uses TRBV4-1 and TRBJ2-1; 7 bases are shared with TRBD2. J gave up 2 bases and V 0 bases, and 4 bases lay outside the gene matches. Germline-derived CDR1 and CDR2 are MGHRA and YSYEKL. This CDR3 has 16 residues. CDR3 DNA: TGCGCCAGCAGCCAAGAAATGCTAGCGGCCTACAATGAGCAGTTCTTC. Its translation is CASSQEMLAAYNEQFF.

This clone was detected once. This chain uses TRBV4-1 with TRBJ2-1; possible D gene TRBD1, 5 bases. Germline V gives CDR1 MGHRA, CDR2 YSYEKL. CDR3 length: 17 amino acids. Deletions cut 2 bases from V and 3 bases from J, with 17 bases between. The CDR3 sequence is CASSQPVRGMLYNEQFF. The CDR3 DNA reads TGCGCCAGCAGCCAACCGGTAAGGGGAATGCTCTACAATGAGCAGTTCTTC.

V is TRBV7-2 and J is TRBJ1-3, with TRBD1 identical over 7 bases. This CDR3 has 15 amino acids. V shed 5 bases, J shed 0 bases, and the junction held 4 bases outside the gene matches. Germline V gives CDR1 SGHTA, CDR2 FQGNSA. CDR3: CASSPQGTSGNTIYF. DNA for the CDR3: TGTGCCAGCAGCCCACAGGGGACCTCTGGAAACACCATATATTTT. Looking up the rest from reference TRBV7-2 and TRBJ1-3 gives the full variable domain: GAGVSQSPSNKVTEKGKDVELRCDPISGHTALYWYRQSLGQGLEFLIYFQGNSAPDKSGLPSDRFSAERTGGSVSTLTIQRTQQEDSAVYLCASSPQGTSGNTIYFGEGSWLTVV.

There are a few counts of this clone. This rearrangement joins TRBV2 to TRBJ1-2, with 9 bases identical to TRBD1. The CDR3 spans 14 residues. The ends lost 6 bases at V and 6 bases at J; junction bases unmatched: 8. Germline CDR1 is SNHLY and CDR2 is FYNNEI. Here the CDR3 reads CASSDVGQGHGYTF. CDR3 in DNA: TGTGCCAGCAGCGACGTAGGACAGGGGCATGGCTACACCTTC. Drawing the rest from reference TRBV2 and TRBJ1-2, the complete variable domain is EPEVTQTPSHQVTQMGQEVILRCVPISNHLYFYWYRQILGQKVEFLVSFYNNEISEKSEIFDDQFSVERPDGSNFTLKIRSTKLEDSAMYFCASSDVGQGHGYTFGSGTRLTVV.

This clone was seen only once. The V call is TRBV18, the J call TRBJ1-2; D possibly corresponds to TRBD1 (6 bases). Trimming removed 0 bases from V and 5 bases from J, with 10 bases in between. Germline CDR1 is KGHSH and CDR2 is LQKENI. This CDR3 is built from 14 residues. Here the CDR3 reads CASSPPLGAYGYTF. CDR3 DNA: TGTGCCAGCTCACCACCGTTGGGGGCGTATGGCTACACCTTC.